Reported below is one T cell receptor beta chain. What this receptor recognizes is not known. Per-nucleotide qualities are absent, and no much larger clonotype sits a single base away. Sample time point, as interpreted from the label and publication: about 28 days (+/-7) after the second vaccine dose. AZD1222 recipients given second doses at about 4 weeks or at about 12 weeks were pooled, since spike-specific TCR depth and breadth were not found to differ between the two schedules. Vaccinee samples were obtained from the UK trials COV001 and COV002, which included a single-blind randomized controlled phase 2/3 trial of AZD1222 (ChAdOx1 nCoV-19) in healthy adults. Trial participant PBMC samples were collected at day 0 and day 28 after the second dose for TCRbeta chain sequencing. The CDR3 regions of human TCRbeta chains were subjected to immunosequencing. On the study's bioinformatics: TCRs in the repertoires were compared against a reference library of SARS-CoV-2-specific TCRs that had been generated with the MIRA antigen-specificity platform. Breadth meant the fraction of unique TCRs that were SARS-CoV-2-associated, whereas depth meant the fraction of total T cells that were SARS-CoV-2-associated. Each spike-specific TCR was assigned to its reactive spike region and to a CD4 or CD8 class using the MIRA data. Log10-transformed breadth and depth values were compared by one-way ANOVA with Sidak's multiple comparisons tests. TCRdb obtained this table from immuneACCESS and retained in-frame rearrangements with V and J assigned. These tables miss some clones; where compared with another copy, unresolved V genes account for less than half of the shortfall, and the remainder is unexplained. The DNA gave D and trimming, while V, J and clone size come from that table. The sample table contains about 150,000 clones; only one count was recorded for 85% to 95% of them. The top ten hold more than 1.3% of the sample.

This sample is part of a study of T cell responses to AZD1222 COVID-19 vaccine (TCRdb year 2021). For the study in its entirety: A total of about 250 trial participants underwent TCR sequencing, of whom 200 to 220 had received two doses of AZD1222 and roughly 26 had received two doses of the MenACWY control vaccine. Trial participants were enrolled by age into subgroups of 18-55, 56-69 and 70-plus years, and approximately 150, 30 and 60 TCR-sequenced participants, respectively, were included in these subgroups. Overall results and qualifications from the work: CD4 TCRs associated with the vaccine covered the entire spike protein, and the dominant responses were in regions 160-218 and 743-854. Spike-specific TCR breadth and depth rose significantly after two AZD1222 doses compared with day 0 and with MenACWY recipients. Epitopes outside the regions mutated in the B.1.351 and B.1.1.7 variants were reportedly recognized by nearly half of the unique spike-specific TCRs. Participants were mostly white British, with more females than males. The authors suggested clonal diversity may have been underestimated. No day 14 peak-response samples were available, so repertoires were characterized only after the peak T cell response. In the small 56-69-year group, the increase in depth fell short of significance, most likely because of low power. Conclusions about previously exposed vaccinees are limited because only six or seven AZD1222 recipients were SARS-CoV-2 seropositive at baseline.

The material sequenced was peripheral blood, taken 28 days after the second AZD1222 dose. The origin of this receptor is an adult who received the AZD1222 COVID-19 vaccine.

The CDR3: CATSRDFSVGSIQYF. The sequenced DNA is TGTGCCACCAGCAGAGACTTCAGCGTTGGAAGCATTCAGTACTTC. Recombination joined TRBV15 with TRBJ2-4; the D gene is not confidently resolved. V sheds 0 bases and J sheds 9 bases, leaving 15 bases between their ends. Reading from cysteine to phenylalanine, the CDR3 counts 15 amino acids. Only the CDR3 DNA is retained, 45 bases long and in frame from the first base. The germline V gene (reference sequence) specifies LNHNV as CDR1 and YYDKDF as CDR2.